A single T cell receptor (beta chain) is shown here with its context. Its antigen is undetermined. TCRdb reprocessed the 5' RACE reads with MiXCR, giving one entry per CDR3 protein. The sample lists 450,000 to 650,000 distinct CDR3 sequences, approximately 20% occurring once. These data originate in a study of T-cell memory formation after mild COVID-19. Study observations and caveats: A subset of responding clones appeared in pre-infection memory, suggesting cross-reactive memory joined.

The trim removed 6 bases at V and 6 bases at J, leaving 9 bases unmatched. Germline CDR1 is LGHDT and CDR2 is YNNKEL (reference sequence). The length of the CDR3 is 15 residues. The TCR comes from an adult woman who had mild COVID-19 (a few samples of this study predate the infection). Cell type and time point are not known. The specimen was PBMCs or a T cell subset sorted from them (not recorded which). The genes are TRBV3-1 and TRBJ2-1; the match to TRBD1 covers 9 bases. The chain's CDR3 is CASRPGQGRSNEQFF. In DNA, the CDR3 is TGTGCCAGCAGACCGGGACAGGGAAGGAGCAATGAGCAGTTCTTC.